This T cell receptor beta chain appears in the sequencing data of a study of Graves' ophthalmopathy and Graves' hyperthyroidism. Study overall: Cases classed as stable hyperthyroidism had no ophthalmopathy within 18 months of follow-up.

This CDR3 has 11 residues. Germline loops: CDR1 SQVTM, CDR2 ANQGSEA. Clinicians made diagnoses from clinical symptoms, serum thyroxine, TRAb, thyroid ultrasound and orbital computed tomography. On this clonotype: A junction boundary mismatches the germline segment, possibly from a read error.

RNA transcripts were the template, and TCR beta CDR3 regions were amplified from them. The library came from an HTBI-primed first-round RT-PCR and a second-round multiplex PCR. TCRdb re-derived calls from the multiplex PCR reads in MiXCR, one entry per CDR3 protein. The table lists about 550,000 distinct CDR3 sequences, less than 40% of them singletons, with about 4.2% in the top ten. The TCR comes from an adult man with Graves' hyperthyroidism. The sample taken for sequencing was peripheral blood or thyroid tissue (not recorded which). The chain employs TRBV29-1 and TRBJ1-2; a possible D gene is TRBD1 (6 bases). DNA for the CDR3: TGCAGCGTTGAAGGGGGGCGGGAGTACGCCTTC. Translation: CSVEGGREYAF.